The sequence of this T cell receptor beta chain was determined in a study of Graves' ophthalmopathy and Graves' hyperthyroidism. Trimming took 7 bases from V and 2 from J; bases not matched to a gene: 11. Germline V lookup: CDR1 MNHNS, CDR2 SASEGT. The CDR3 totals 16 residues. Amplification targeted the TCR beta CDR3 regions, with RNA transcripts as the source material. The first-round RT-PCR employed HTBI primers together with the Qiagen OneStep RT-PCR kit. A multiplex PCR was then performed as the second round. Each CDR3 protein is one row after TCRdb ran MiXCR on the multiplex PCR reads. The data contain under 400,000 distinct CDR3 sequences, 17% of them singletons.

Sequenced: peripheral blood. This clonotype was sampled from an adult man with Graves' ophthalmopathy. The chain has TRBV6-1 and TRBJ1-2; 9 nucleotides match TRBD1. CDR3 sequence reads: CASTGTGRGTNYGYTF. CDR3 in DNA: TGTGCCAGCACGGGGACAGGGCGCGGTACAAACTATGGCTACACCTTC.